A single sample gave rise to the 13 T cell receptor beta chains below, sequenced in a study of radiotherapy plus CTLA-4 blockade in lung cancer. Sequenced by immunoSEQ multiplex PCR; TCRdb stores in-frame clones only, minus some. The table includes about 77,000 clones, just under 75% detected once. The material sequenced was peripheral blood, taken from a patient treated with radiotherapy plus ipilimumab. These receptors all stem from a human donor with non-small cell lung cancer whose response to radiotherapy plus ipilimumab could not be evaluated.

This chain connects TRBV19 to TRBJ1-5; 7 bases fit TRBD1. CDR1 LNHDA and CDR2 SQIVND come from the germline V gene (reference sequence). The ends lost 5 bases at V and 4 bases at J; junction bases unmatched: 8. The CDR3 consists of 15 residues. The CDR3 DNA follows: TGTGCCAGTAGTCCGACCGGGACAGCGAATCAGCCCCAGCATTTT. Translating gives CASSPTGTANQPQHF.

The V gene is TRBV7-6, the J gene TRBJ2-1; 8 bases fit TRBD2. The germline CDR1 and CDR2 sequences are SGHVS and FNYEAQ. This CDR3 has 19 residues. V trimming: 5 bases; J trimming: 5 bases; junction bases outside the gene matches: 20. In DNA form, the CDR3 reads TGTGCCAGCAGCCCCACGGCGAGCGGGGGACCTCTTTGGAACAATGAGCAGTTCTTC. The encoded protein is CASSPTASGGPLWNNEQFF.

The chain has TRBV27 and TRBJ2-7, with TRBD1 matching 10 bases. Germline V CDR1 and CDR2: MNHEY, SMNVEV (reference sequence). CDR3 length equals 16 residues. With V trimmed by 5 bases and J by 2 bases, 9 bases remained unmatched. This chain's CDR3 is CASSLSQGQGAYEQYF. The CDR3 DNA follows: TGTGCCAGCAGTCTCAGCCAAGGACAGGGGGCCTACGAGCAGTACTTC.

V gene TRBV5-4 combines with J gene TRBJ1-1; TRBD1 matches 7 bases. Per germline, CDR1 SGHNT and CDR2 YYREEE (reference sequence). The CDR3 has 17 residues. J lost 0 bases, V lost 1 base, and 9 bases had no gene match. Here the CDR3 reads CASSLLSPGGLNTEAFF. The CDR3 DNA reads as TGTGCCAGCAGCTTGCTATCGCCAGGGGGTTTGAACACTGAAGCTTTCTTT.

This chain joins TRBV5-6 and TRBJ1-5; TRBD1 matches 8 bases. Germline V CDR1 and CDR2: SGHDT, YYEEEE. The CDR3 runs 16 residues. V lost 1 base and J lost 6; bases outside the gene matches: 9. This CDR3 reads CASSLYDRGIGQPQHF. The CDR3 DNA sequence: TGTGCCAGCAGCTTGTACGACAGGGGAATTGGTCAGCCCCAGCATTTT.

The rearrangement uses TRBV12-5 and TRBJ1-5, with a possible D match to TRBD1 (5 bases). The CDR3 loop spans 15 amino acids. V shed 1 base and J shed 5 bases, with 12 bases lying between them. The V gene's germline CDR1 is LGHNT and CDR2 FRNRAP. The CDR3 DNA reads TGTGCTAGTGGTTTGGGCGACAGTCCTTATCAGCCCCAGCATTTT. Encoded protein: CASGLGDSPYQPQHF.

The V call is TRBV5-1, the J call TRBJ2-7, with 7 bases that match TRBD1. Trimming cost V 4 bases and J 4 bases; bases outside gene matches: 11. This CDR3 has 15 residues. Germline V gene data show CDR1 as SGHRS and CDR2 as YFSETQ. CDR3 sequence (DNA): TGCGCCAGCAGCCCGGCTGGACAGGCCCATTACGAGCAGTACTTC. Translation gives CASSPAGQAHYEQYF. Full variable domain (rest looked up from reference TRBV5-1 and TRBJ2-7): KAGVTQTPRYLIKTRGQQVTLSCSPISGHRSVSWYQQTPGQGLQFLFEYFSETQRNKGNFPGRFSGRQFSNSRSEMNVSTLELGDSALYLCASSPAGQAHYEQYFGPGTRLTVT.

V usage is TRBV4-1 and J usage is TRBJ2-1, with a possible D match to TRBD2 (6 bases). Trimming cost V 4 bases and J 3 bases, with 16 bases left between them. The CDR3 spans 16 residues. CDR1 and CDR2 from the germline V gene are MGHRA and YSYEKL. This CDR3 is CASSRGLTGVYNEQFF. CDR3 DNA: TGCGCCAGCAGCCGCGGACTAACGGGGGTCTACAATGAGCAGTTCTTC.

The chain employs TRBV19 and TRBJ1-1, with a weak D call TRBD1 (6 bases). The CDR3 totals 19 residues. V was clipped by 6 bases and J by 1 base, with 27 bases between them. Per germline, CDR1 LNHDA and CDR2 SQIVND (reference sequence). The CDR3 coding sequence is TGTGCCAGTAGACCTTGGGTGGAACAGGGACCTATTCAGAACACTGAAGCTTTCTTT. It translates to CASRPWVEQGPIQNTEAFF.

The rearrangement links TRBV25-1 to TRBJ2-3; D is unresolved. V lost 6 bases and J 3 bases, leaving 10 bases between the germline ends. Germline-derived CDR1 and CDR2 are MGHDK and SYGVNS. The CDR3 sequence is 13 residues long. In DNA form, the CDR3 reads TGTGCCAGCAGCCCGGTCTGGACAGATACGCAGTATTTT. Amino acids: CASSPVWTDTQYF.

This clone was detected only a few times. The chain recombines TRBV10-1 with TRBJ2-7; the D gene is possibly TRBD2 (6 bases). The germline CDR1 and CDR2 sequences are WNHNN and SYGVQD (reference sequence). This CDR3 contains 14 residues. V gave up 0 bases and J gave up 5 bases, with 11 bases separating them. DNA of the CDR3: TGCGCCAGCAGTGAGTCACCGGGACTCCACGAGCAGTACTTC. Its translation is CASSESPGLHEQYF.

The J gene is TRBJ2-3, the V gene TRBV13; 7 bases fit TRBD2. The CDR3 runs to 15 residues. After removal of 0 bases from V and 4 bases from J, the junction contained 4 bases not matched to a gene. Germline V gene data show CDR1 as PRHDT and CDR2 as FYEKMQ (reference sequence). The CDR3 is CASSLGASGSDTQYF. The CDR3 bases are TGTGCCAGCAGCTTAGGGGCTAGCGGCTCAGATACGCAGTATTTT.

The chain links TRBV6-5 to TRBJ2-3, with 8 bases fitting TRBD2. The CDR3 runs to 15 residues. Germline CDR1 is MNHEY and CDR2 is SVGAGI. Unmatched junction bases numbered 2, after V lost 3 bases and J lost 0 bases. CDR3 DNA: TGTGCCAGCAGTTATTCTAGCGGGAGCACAGATACGCAGTATTTT. Its translation: CASSYSSGSTDTQYF.